This T cell receptor beta chain is from a study of T cells after posttransplantation cyclophosphamide. Profiling relied on immunoSEQ multiplex PCR, and the TCRdb table lists in-frame clones only, not all of them. The sample consists of approximately 15,000 clones, 94% of them appearing once. The naive gate required viable CD3+CD4+ or CD3+CD8+ cells with CCR7+CD45RA+CD45RO-CD95-CD27+CD28+ phenotype. Peripheral blood was collected from the related graft donor on the marrow donation day. General study points: Blood and skin or GI T cell repertoires showed limited TRB overlap. TRB clonality was highly associated with recipient CMV seropositivity and reactivation.

A note on this clone: Its cognate antigen is unknown.

Germline V CDR1 and CDR2: SGHVS, FNYEAQ. Trimming stripped 3 bases from V and 3 bases from J, with 15 bases between. This CDR3 is built from 17 residues. The TCR was taken from a woman aged 50 to 60 in good health and a related stem cell transplant donor. What was sequenced was naive CD4+ T cells sorted from blood. The rearrangement joins TRBV7-6 to TRBJ2-6; D perhaps matches TRBD1 (5 bases). CDR3 amino acids: CASSLRMGQGGANVLTF. The DNA of the CDR3 is TGTGCCAGCAGCTTGAGAATGGGTCAGGGTGGGGCCAACGTCCTGACTTTC.